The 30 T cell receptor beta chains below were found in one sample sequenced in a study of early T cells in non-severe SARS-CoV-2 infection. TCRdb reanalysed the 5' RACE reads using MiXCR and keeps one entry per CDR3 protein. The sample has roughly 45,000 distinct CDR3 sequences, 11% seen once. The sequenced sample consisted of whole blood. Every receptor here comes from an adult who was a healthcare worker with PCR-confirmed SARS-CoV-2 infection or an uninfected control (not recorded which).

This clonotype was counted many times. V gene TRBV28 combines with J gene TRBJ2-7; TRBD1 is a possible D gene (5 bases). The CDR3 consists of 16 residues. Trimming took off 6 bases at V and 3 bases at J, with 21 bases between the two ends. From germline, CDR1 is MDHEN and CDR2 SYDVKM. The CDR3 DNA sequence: TGTGCCAGCAGAGCAAAACAGGTGTTTTCTAACTACGAGCAGTACTTC. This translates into CASRAKQVFSNYEQYF.

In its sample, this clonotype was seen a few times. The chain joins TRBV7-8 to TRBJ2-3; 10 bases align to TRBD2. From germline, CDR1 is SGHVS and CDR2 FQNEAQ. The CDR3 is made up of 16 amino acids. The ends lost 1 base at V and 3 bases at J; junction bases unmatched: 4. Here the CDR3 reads CASSLVASGSTDTQYF. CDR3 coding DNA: TGTGCCAGCAGCTTAGTGGCTAGCGGGAGTACAGATACGCAGTATTTT.

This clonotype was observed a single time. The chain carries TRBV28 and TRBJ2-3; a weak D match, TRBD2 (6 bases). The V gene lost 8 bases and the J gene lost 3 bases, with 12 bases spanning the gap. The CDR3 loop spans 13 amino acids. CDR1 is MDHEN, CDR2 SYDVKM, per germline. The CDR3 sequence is CASAGRETDTQYF. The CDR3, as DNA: TGTGCCAGCGCGGGGCGTGAGACAGATACGCAGTATTTT.

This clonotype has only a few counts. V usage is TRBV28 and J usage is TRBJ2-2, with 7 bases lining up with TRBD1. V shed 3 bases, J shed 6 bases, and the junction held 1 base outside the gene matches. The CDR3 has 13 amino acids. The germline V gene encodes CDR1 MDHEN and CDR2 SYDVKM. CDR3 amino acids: CASSFTGAGELFF. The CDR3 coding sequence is TGTGCCAGCAGTTTCACAGGGGCCGGGGAGCTGTTTTTT.

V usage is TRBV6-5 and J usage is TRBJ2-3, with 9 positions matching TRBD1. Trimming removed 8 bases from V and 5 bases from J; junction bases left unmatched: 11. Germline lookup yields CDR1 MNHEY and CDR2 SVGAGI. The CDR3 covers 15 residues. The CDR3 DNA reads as TGTGCCAGCGCCGTCGGGGACAGGGTATTAGATACGCAGTATTTT. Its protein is CASAVGDRVLDTQYF.

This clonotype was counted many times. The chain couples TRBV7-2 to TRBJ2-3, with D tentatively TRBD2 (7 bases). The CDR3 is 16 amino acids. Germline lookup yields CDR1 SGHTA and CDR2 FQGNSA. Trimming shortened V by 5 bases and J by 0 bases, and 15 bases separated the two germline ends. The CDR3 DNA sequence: TGTGCCAGCAGCGGGTTGGGAGGGGGAAGCACAGATACGCAGTATTTT. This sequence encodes CASSGLGGGSTDTQYF.

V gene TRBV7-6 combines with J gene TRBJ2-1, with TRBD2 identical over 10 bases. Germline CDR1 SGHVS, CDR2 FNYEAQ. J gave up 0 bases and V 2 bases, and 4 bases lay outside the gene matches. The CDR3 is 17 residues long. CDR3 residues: CASSLRASGSSYNEQFF. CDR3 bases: TGTGCCAGCAGCTTAAGGGCTAGCGGGAGCTCCTACAATGAGCAGTTCTTC.

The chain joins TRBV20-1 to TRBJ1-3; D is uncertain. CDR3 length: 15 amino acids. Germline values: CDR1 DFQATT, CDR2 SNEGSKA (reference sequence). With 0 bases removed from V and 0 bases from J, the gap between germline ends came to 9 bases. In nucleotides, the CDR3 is TGCAGTGCTAGAGATACAGCGCGCTCTGGAAACACCATATATTTT. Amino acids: CSARDTARSGNTIYF.

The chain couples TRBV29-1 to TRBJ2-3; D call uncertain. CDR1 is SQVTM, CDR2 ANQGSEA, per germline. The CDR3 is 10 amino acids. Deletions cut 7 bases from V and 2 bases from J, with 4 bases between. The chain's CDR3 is CSANTDTQYF. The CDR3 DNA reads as TGCAGCGCAAACACAGATACGCAGTATTTT.

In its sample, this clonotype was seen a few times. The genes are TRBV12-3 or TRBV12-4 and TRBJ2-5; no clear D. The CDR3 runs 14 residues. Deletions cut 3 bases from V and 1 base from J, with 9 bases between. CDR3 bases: TGTGCCAGCAGTTTGCCAGACACCCAAGAGACCCAGTACTTC. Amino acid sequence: CASSLPDTQETQYF.

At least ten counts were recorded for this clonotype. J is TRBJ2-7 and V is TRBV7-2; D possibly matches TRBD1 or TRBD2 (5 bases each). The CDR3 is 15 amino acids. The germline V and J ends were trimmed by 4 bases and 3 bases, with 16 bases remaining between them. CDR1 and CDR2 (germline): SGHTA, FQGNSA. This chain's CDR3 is CASSSTGALLYEQYF. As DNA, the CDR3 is TGTGCCAGCAGCTCTACCGGGGCTCTCCTCTACGAGCAGTACTTC.

The CDR3 DNA follows: TGTGCCAGCTCACCACCGACGGGAACCTACGAGCAGTACTTC. It translates to CASSPPTGTYEQYF. The rearrangement joins TRBV18 to TRBJ2-7; maybe TRBD2 (5 bases). The CDR3 is 14 amino acids. Per the germline V gene, CDR1 is KGHSH and CDR2 is LQKENI. V dropped 0 bases and J dropped 2 bases, with 8 bases sitting between them.

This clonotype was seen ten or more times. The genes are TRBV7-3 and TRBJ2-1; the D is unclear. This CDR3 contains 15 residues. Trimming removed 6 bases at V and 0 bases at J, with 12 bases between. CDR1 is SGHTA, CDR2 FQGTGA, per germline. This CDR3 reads CASSPAPSSYNEQFF. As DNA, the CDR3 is TGTGCCAGCAGTCCCGCTCCGAGCTCCTACAATGAGCAGTTCTTC.

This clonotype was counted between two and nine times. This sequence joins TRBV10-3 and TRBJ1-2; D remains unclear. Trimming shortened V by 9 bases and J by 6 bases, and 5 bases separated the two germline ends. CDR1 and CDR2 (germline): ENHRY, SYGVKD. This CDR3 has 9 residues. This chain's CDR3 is CAITDGYTF. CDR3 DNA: TGTGCCATTACAGATGGCTACACCTTC.

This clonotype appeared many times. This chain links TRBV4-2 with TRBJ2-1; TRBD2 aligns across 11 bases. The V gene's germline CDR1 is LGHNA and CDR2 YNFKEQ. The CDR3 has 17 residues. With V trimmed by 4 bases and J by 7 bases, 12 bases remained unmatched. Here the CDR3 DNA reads TGTGCCAGCAGCCTCTCTGCTCTAGCGGGAGGAGGAAATGAGCAGTTCTTC. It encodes CASSLSALAGGGNEQFF.

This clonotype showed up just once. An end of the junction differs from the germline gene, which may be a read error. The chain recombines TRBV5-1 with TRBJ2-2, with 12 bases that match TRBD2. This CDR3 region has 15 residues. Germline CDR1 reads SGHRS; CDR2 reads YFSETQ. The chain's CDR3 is CASSPGLAGSGELLF. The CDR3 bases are TGCGCCAGCAGCCCTGGACTAGCGGGGAGCGGGGAGCTGCTTTTT.

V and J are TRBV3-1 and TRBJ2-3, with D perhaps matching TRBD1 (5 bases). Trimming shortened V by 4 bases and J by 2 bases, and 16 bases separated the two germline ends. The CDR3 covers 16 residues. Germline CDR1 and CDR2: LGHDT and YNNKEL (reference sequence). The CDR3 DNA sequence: TGTGCCAGCAGCCGAGAAGGGGCGGCAACCACAGATACGCAGTATTTT. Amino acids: CASSREGAATTDTQYF.

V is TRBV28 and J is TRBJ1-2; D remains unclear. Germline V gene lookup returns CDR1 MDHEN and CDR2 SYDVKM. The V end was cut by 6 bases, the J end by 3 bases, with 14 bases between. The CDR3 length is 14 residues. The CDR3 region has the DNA TGTGCCAGCAGCTCGGGGAATTTGCACTATGGCTACACCTTC. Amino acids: CASSSGNLHYGYTF.

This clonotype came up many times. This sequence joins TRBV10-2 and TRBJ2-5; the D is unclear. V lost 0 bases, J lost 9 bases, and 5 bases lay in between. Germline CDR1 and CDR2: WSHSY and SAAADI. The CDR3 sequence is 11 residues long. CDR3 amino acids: CASSESISQYF. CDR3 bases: TGCGCCAGCAGTGAGTCGATATCCCAGTACTTC.

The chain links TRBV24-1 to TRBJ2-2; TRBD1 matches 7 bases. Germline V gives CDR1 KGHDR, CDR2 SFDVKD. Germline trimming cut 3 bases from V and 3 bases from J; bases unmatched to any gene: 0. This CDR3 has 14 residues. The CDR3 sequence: CATSDDRDTGELFF. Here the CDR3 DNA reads TGTGCCACCAGTGATGACAGGGACACCGGGGAGCTGTTTTTT.

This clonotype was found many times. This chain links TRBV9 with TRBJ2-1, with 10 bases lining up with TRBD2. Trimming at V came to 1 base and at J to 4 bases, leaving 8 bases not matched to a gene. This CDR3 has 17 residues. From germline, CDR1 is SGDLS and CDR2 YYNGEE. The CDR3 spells CASSVKTSGWLYNEQFF. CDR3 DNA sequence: TGTGCCAGCAGCGTAAAGACTAGCGGGTGGTTATACAATGAGCAGTTCTTC.

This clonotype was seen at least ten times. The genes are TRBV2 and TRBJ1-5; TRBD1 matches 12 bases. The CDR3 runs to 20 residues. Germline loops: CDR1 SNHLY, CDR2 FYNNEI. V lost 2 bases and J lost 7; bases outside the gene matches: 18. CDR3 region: CASSELMGQGARALGQPQHF. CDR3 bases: TGTGCCAGCAGTGAATTGATGGGACAGGGGGCTAGGGCACTTGGGCAGCCCCAGCATTTT.

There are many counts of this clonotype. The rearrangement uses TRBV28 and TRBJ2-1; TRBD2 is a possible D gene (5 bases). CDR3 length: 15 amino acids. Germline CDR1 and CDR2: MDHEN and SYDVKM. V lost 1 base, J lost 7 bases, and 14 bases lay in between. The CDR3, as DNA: TGTGCCAGCAGTTTATCCCCCACGGGATGGAATGAGCAGTTCTTC. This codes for CASSLSPTGWNEQFF.

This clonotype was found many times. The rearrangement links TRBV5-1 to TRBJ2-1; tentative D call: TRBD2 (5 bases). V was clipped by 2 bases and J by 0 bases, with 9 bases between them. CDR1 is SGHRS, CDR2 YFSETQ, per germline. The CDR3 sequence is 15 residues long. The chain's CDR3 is CASSLGGRSYNEQFF. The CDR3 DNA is TGCGCCAGCAGCTTAGGCGGGCGCTCCTACAATGAGCAGTTCTTC. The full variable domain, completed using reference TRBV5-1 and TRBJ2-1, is KAGVTQTPRYLIKTRGQQVTLSCSPISGHRSVSWYQQTPGQGLQFLFEYFSETQRNKGNFPGRFSGRQFSNSRSEMNVSTLELGDSALYLCASSLGGRSYNEQFFGPGTRLTVL.

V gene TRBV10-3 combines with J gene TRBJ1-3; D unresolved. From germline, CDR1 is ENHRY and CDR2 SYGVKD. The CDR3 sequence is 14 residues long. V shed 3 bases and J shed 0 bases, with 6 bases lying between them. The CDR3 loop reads CAISDASSGNTIYF. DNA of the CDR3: TGTGCCATCAGTGATGCCAGCTCTGGAAACACCATATATTTT.

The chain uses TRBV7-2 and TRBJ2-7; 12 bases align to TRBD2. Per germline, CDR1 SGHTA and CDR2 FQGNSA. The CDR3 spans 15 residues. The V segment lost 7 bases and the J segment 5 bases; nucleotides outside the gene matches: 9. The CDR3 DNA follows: TGTGCCAGCACCCCACTAGCGGGAGGTGCCCACGAGCAGTACTTC. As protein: CASTPLAGGAHEQYF.

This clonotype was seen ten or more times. CDR3 residues: CSVGTGRDQPQHF. The CDR3 bases are TGCAGCGTGGGGACAGGGAGGGATCAGCCCCAGCATTTT. V is TRBV29-1 and J is TRBJ1-5, with TRBD1 matching 9 bases. J was trimmed by 5 bases and V by 6 bases; bases with no gene match: 5. This CDR3 has 13 residues. Germline CDR1 and CDR2: SQVTM and ANQGSEA.

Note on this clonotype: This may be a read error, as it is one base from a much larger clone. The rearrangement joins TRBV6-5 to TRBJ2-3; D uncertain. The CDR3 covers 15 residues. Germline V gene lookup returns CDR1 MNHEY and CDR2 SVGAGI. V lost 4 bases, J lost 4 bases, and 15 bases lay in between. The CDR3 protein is CASSSPSESSDTQYF. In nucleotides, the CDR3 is TGTGCCAGCAGTTCTCCGAGCGAGTCCTCAGATACGCAGTATTTT.

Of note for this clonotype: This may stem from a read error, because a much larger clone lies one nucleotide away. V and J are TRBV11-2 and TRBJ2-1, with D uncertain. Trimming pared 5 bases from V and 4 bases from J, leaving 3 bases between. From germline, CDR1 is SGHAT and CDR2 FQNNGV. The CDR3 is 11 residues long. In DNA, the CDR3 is TGTGCCAGCAGCATATACAATGAGCAGTTCTTC. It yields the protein CASSIYNEQFF.

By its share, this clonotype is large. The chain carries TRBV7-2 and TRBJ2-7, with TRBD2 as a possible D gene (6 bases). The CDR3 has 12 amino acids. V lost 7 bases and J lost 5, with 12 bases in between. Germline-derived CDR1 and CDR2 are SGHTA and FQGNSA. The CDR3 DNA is TGTGCCAGCACCATCTCGGGGGACGAGCAGTACTTC. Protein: CASTISGDEQYF.